These 20 T cell receptor beta chains were sequenced from one sample in a study of T cell responses to AZD1222 COVID-19 vaccine. Data came from immunoSEQ multiplex PCR; TCRdb stores just in-frame clones and leaves some out. The data hold about 140,000 clones, with about 89% observed a single time. Specimen: peripheral blood, collected on day 0 of AZD1222 vaccination. Source of these receptors: an adult in good health.

The chain has TRBV7-3 and TRBJ2-7, with 9 bases fitting TRBD2. Germline assignment: CDR1 SGHTA and CDR2 FQGTGA. The length of the CDR3 is 16 residues. The J segment lost 5 bases and the V segment lost 1 base, leaving 9 bases of the junction unmatched. The CDR3 is CASSLSGAGGQNEQYF. The CDR3 DNA follows: TGTGCCAGCAGCTTAAGCGGAGCGGGGGGCCAAAACGAGCAGTACTTC.

The chain carries TRBV11-3 and TRBJ1-5, with a tentative D call TRBD1 (6 bases). The CDR3 spans 18 residues. With 5 bases removed from V and 0 bases from J, the gap between germline ends came to 20 bases. CDR1 is SGHNT and CDR2 is YENEEA in the germline V gene. The DNA for the CDR3 is TGTGCCAGCAGCCAAGGGGGAGGGTCGCTCTATAGCAATCAGCCCCAGCATTTT. Its protein is CASSQGGGSLYSNQPQHF.

This chain connects TRBV3-1 (or the pseudogene TRBV3-2) to TRBJ2-1, with D uncertain. V was clipped by 4 bases and J by 6 bases, with 7 bases between them. This CDR3 spans 12 amino acids. CDR1 is LGHDT, CDR2 YNNKEL, per germline (reference sequence). The chain's CDR3 is CASSLISNEQFF. In DNA form, the CDR3 reads TGTGCCAGCAGCCTCATATCCAATGAGCAGTTCTTC.

Only one count was recorded for this clone. The genes are TRBV18 and TRBJ1-2, with unresolved D. The CDR3 runs 14 residues. The germline V and J ends were trimmed by 4 bases and 8 bases, with 17 bases remaining between them. Germline loops: CDR1 KGHSH, CDR2 LQKENI. The CDR3 DNA sequence: TGTGCCAGCTCACGAGTCGAGGATACATTCGGCTACACCTTC. It translates to CASSRVEDTFGYTF.

The gene calls are TRBV7-2 and TRBJ1-1; D unclear. Looked up from germline, CDR1 is SGHTA and CDR2 is FQGNSA. The CDR3 loop spans 16 amino acids. Trimming cost V 1 base and J 1 base, with 13 bases left between them. CDR3 sequence (DNA): TGTGCCAGCAGCTTAGGACAACCAAAGACGAACACTGAAGCTTTCTTT. It is translated as CASSLGQPKTNTEAFF. Looking up the rest from reference TRBV7-2 and TRBJ1-1 gives the full variable domain: GAGVSQSPSNKVTEKGKDVELRCDPISGHTALYWYRQSLGQGLEFLIYFQGNSAPDKSGLPSDRFSAERTGGSVSTLTIQRTQQEDSAVYLCASSLGQPKTNTEAFFGQGTRLTVV.

This rearrangement joins TRBV6-5 to TRBJ1-4; the match to TRBD1 covers 10 bases. Trimming took 2 bases from V and 0 from J; bases not matched to a gene: 0. The CDR3 sequence is 16 residues long. Germline loops: CDR1 MNHEY, CDR2 SVGAGI. The DNA for the CDR3 is TGTGCCAGCAGTTACGGGACAGGGGCAACTAATGAAAAACTGTTTTTT. Encoded protein: CASSYGTGATNEKLFF.

The genes are TRBV6-5 and TRBJ1-1, with no clear D. The CDR3 is 13 residues long. From germline, CDR1 is MNHEY and CDR2 SVGAGI. V lost 6 bases, J lost 3 bases, and 11 bases lay in between. Here the CDR3 reads CASRRDGDTEAFF. The DNA for the CDR3 is TGTGCCAGCAGGAGAGACGGGGACACTGAAGCTTTCTTT.

The chain is built from TRBV27 and TRBJ2-5; tentatively, D is TRBD1 (5 bases). CDR1 and CDR2 from the germline V gene are MNHEY and SMNVEV (reference sequence). CDR3 length: 11 amino acids. Trimming cost V 4 bases and J 5 bases, with 5 bases left between them. CDR3 sequence: CASSYRETQYF. For the CDR3, the DNA is TGTGCCAGCAGTTACAGGGAGACCCAGTACTTC.

V is TRBV28 and J is TRBJ1-5, with 11 bases that match TRBD1. The CDR3 totals 15 residues. The germline gives CDR1 MDHEN, CDR2 SYDVKM. Trimming took 3 bases from V and 6 from J; bases not matched to a gene: 4. As DNA, the CDR3 is TGTGCCAGCAGTTTTGGGACAGGGGGGGTTCAGCCCCAGCATTTT. This encodes CASSFGTGGVQPQHF.

This chain joins TRBV14 and TRBJ2-5, with a weak D call TRBD2 (6 bases). The length of the CDR3 is 14 residues. The germline V gene encodes CDR1 SGHDN and CDR2 FVKESK. The germline V and J ends were trimmed by 4 bases and 4 bases, with 13 bases remaining between them. CDR3 region: CASSRLEGGETQYF. CDR3 nucleotide sequence: TGTGCCAGCAGCCGACTAGAGGGTGGAGAGACCCAGTACTTC.

This clone showed up just a few times. The chain is built from TRBV6-5 and TRBJ1-1; D is uncertain. V was shortened by 5 bases and J by 0 bases, with 7 bases between the two germline ends. Germline V CDR1 and CDR2: MNHEY, SVGAGI. This CDR3 has 13 residues. CDR3 bases: TGTGCCAGCAGTATCGGCATGAACACTGAAGCTTTCTTT. It encodes CASSIGMNTEAFF.

The chain carries TRBV5-1 and TRBJ2-3; D gene unclear. V lost 3 bases and J 4 bases, leaving 12 bases between the germline ends. The germline gives CDR1 SGHRS, CDR2 YFSETQ. This CDR3 is built from 14 residues. The CDR3 DNA follows: TGCGCCAGCAGCTCAATGCCCGGCCCAGATACGCAGTATTTT. The encoded protein is CASSSMPGPDTQYF.

The chain is built from TRBV7-8 and TRBJ2-1, with 8 bases identical to TRBD2. Germline V gene lookup returns CDR1 SGHVS and CDR2 FQNEAQ. J lost 2 bases, V lost 5 bases, and 5 bases had no gene match. The CDR3 runs to 15 residues. The CDR3 is CASSPLAAPYNEQFF. The CDR3 region has the DNA TGTGCCAGCAGCCCACTAGCGGCCCCCTACAATGAGCAGTTCTTC. The entire variable domain, with the rest obtained from reference TRBV7-8 and TRBJ2-1, is as follows: GAGVSQSPRYKVAKRGQDVALRCDPISGHVSLFWYQQALGQGPEFLTYFQNEAQLDKSGLPSDRFFAERPEGSVSTLKIQRTQQEDSAVYLCASSPLAAPYNEQFFGPGTRLTVL.

This chain uses TRBV5-1 with TRBJ1-2; D is possibly TRBD1 (5 bases). CDR3 length: 14 amino acids. Trimming left V 4 bases short and J 4 bases short, with 14 bases between. Germline V gene sequence: CDR1 SGHRS, CDR2 YFSETQ. The CDR3 DNA follows: TGCGCCAGCAGCGTCTATAACGGGGGCTATGGCTACACCTTC. It specifies CASSVYNGGYGYTF.

This chain links TRBV19 with TRBJ2-7; 9 bases agree with TRBD1. V gave up 5 bases and J gave up 4 bases; unmatched junction bases: 6. This CDR3 is built from 14 residues. The germline V gene encodes CDR1 LNHDA and CDR2 SQIVND (reference sequence). CDR3 loop: CASSSHGTGYEQYF. CDR3 DNA sequence: TGTGCCAGTAGTTCCCACGGGACAGGGTACGAGCAGTACTTC. Together with reference TRBV19 and TRBJ2-7, the CDR3 gives the full variable domain: DGGITQSPKYLFRKEGQNVTLSCEQNLNHDAMYWYRQDPGQGLRLIYYSQIVNDFQKGDIAEGYSVSREKKESFPLTVTSAQKNPTAFYLCASSSHGTGYEQYFGPGTRLTVT.

The V call is TRBV2, the J call TRBJ2-3; D remains unclear. Trimming took off 3 bases at V and 6 bases at J, with 13 bases between the two ends. The CDR3 spans 14 residues. Germline V lookup: CDR1 SNHLY, CDR2 FYNNEI. CDR3 coding DNA: TGTGCCAGCAGTGACACGGACCCCAAGGATACGCAGTATTTT. It codes for CASSDTDPKDTQYF.

V gene TRBV27 combines with J gene TRBJ2-3; TRBD2 matches at 10 bases. V shed 4 bases, J shed 4 bases, and the junction held 11 bases outside the gene matches. Germline CDR1 and CDR2: MNHEY and SMNVEV (reference sequence). The CDR3 is 17 residues long. This chain's CDR3 is CASSSPIAGGRADTQYF. The CDR3 bases are TGTGCCAGCAGTTCCCCTATAGCGGGGGGCAGGGCAGATACGCAGTATTTT.

The J gene is TRBJ2-7, the V gene TRBV4-2, with 10 bases that match TRBD1. CDR1 is LGHNA, CDR2 YNFKEQ, per germline. The V and J ends lost 4 bases and 4 bases, in that order; junction bases with no gene match: 7. The CDR3 runs 15 residues. CDR3 amino acids: CASSPPTGGRYEQYF. The DNA of the CDR3 is TGTGCCAGCAGCCCACCGACAGGGGGCAGGTACGAGCAGTACTTC.

In this sample, this clone turned up a few times. The chain combines TRBV7-9 with TRBJ1-1, with D unresolved. The CDR3 totals 14 residues. Trimming removed 2 bases at V and 3 bases at J, with 10 bases between. Germline CDR1 SEHNR, CDR2 FQNEAQ (reference sequence). The CDR3 spells CASSLSQVYTEAFF. As DNA, the CDR3 is TGTGCCAGCAGCTTAAGCCAGGTGTACACTGAAGCTTTCTTT.

The genes are TRBV21-1 and TRBJ2-7. TRBV21-1 is a listed pseudogene. The CDR3 loop spans 12 amino acids. The CDR3 loop is CASSKTSYEQYF. The CDR3 DNA follows: TGTGCCAGCAGCAAGACCTCCTACGAGCAGTACTTC.